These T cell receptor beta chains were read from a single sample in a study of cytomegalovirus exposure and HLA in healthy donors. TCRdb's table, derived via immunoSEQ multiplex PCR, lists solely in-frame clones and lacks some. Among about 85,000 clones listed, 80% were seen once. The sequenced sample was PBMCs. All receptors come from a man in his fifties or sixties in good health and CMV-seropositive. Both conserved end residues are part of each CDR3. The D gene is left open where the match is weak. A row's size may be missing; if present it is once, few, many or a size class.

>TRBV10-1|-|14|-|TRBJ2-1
CASSVQTRGNEQFF
TGCGCCAGCAGTGTCCAGACTAGGGGCAATGAGCAGTTCTTC
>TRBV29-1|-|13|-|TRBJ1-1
CSVEGTLNTEAFF
TGCAGCGTTGAGGGGACATTGAACACTGAAGCTTTCTTT
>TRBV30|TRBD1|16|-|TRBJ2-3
CAWSHTGTGGLDTQYF
TGTGCCTGGAGCCATACCGGGACAGGGGGCTTAGATACGCAGTATTTT
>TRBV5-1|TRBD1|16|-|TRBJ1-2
CASSLEGTGSGYGYTF
TGCGCCAGCAGCTTGGAGGGGACAGGGTCGGGCTATGGCTACACCTTC
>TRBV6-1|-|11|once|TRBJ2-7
CASSFGSEQYF
TGTGCCAGCAGTTTCGGGTCCGAGCAGTACTTC
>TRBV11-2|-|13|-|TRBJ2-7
CASSSERAGEQYF
TGTGCCAGCAGCTCAGAGAGAGCGGGCGAGCAGTACTTC
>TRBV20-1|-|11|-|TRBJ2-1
CSARRGVEQFF
TGCAGTGCTCGACGGGGAGTTGAGCAGTTCTTC
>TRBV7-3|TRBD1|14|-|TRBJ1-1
CASSSGQMYTEAFF
TGTGCCAGCAGCTCGGGACAGATGTACACTGAAGCTTTCTTT
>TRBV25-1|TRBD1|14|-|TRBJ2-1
CASDADRDGNEQFF
TGTGCCAGCGATGCGGACAGGGACGGAAATGAGCAGTTCTTC
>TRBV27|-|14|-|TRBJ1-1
CASSLGGAAAEAFF
TGTGCCAGCAGTTTAGGGGGGGCCGCTGCTGAAGCTTTCTTT
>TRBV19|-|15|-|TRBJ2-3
CASSIVGVNTDTQYF
TGTGCCAGTAGTATAGTCGGGGTTAACACAGATACGCAGTATTTT
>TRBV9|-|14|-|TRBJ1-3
CASSPRYAGNTIYF
TGTGCCAGCAGCCCCCGGTACGCTGGAAACACCATATATTTT
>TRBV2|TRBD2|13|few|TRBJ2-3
CATPGLVADTQYF
TGTGCCACCCCGGGACTAGTTGCAGATACGCAGTATTTT
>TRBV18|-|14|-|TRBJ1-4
CASSLGQENEKLFF
TGTGCCAGCTCATTGGGACAAGAGAATGAAAAACTGTTTTTT
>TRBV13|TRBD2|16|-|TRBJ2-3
CASSLSPSGRTDTQYF
TGTGCCAGCAGCCTCTCCCCTAGCGGGAGGACAGATACGCAGTATTTT
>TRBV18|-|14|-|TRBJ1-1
CASSPPRQNTEAFF
TGTGCCAGCTCACCACCGCGGCAGAACACTGAAGCTTTCTTT
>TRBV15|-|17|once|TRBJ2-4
CATSRDWRERAKNIQYF
TGTGCCACCAGCAGAGATTGGCGGGAAAGAGCCAAAAACATTCAGTACTTC
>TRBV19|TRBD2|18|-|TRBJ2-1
CASSPGTSGTLTYNEQFF
TGTGCCAGTAGTCCCGGGACTAGCGGGACGTTGACCTACAATGAGCAGTTCTTC
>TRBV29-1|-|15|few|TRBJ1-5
CSVTDGVWSNQPQHF
TGCAGCGTGACAGATGGGGTATGGAGCAATCAGCCCCAGCATTTT
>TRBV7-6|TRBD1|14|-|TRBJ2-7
CASTRDRFSYEQYF
TGTGCCAGCACCCGGGACAGGTTTTCCTACGAGCAGTACTTC
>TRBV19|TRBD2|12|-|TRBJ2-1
CATSIRGGREFF
TGTGCCACCAGTATACGGGGGGGGCGTGAGTTCTTC
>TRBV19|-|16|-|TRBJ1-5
CASSIEGGSGNQPQHF
TGTGCCAGTAGTATAGAGGGAGGGAGTGGCAATCAGCCCCAGCATTTT
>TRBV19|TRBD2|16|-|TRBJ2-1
CASRSGSGLSYNEQFF
TGTGCCAGTAGAAGCGGTAGCGGGTTGTCCTACAATGAGCAGTTCTTC
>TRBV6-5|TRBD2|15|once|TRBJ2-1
CASRESSGRVNEQFF
TGTGCCTCTCGAGAATCTAGCGGGAGAGTCAATGAGCAGTTCTTC
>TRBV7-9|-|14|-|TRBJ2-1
CASSSGEGEGEQFF
TGTGCCAGCAGCTCTGGTGAGGGAGAGGGTGAGCAGTTCTTC
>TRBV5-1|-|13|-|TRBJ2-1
CASSLVTVNEQFF
TGCGCCAGCAGCTTGGTAACGGTCAATGAGCAGTTCTTC
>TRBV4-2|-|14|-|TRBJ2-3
CASSQGLITDTQYF
TGTGCCAGCAGCCAAGGACTTATCACAGATACGCAGTATTTT
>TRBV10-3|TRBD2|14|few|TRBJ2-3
CAIRVAGESDTQYF
TGTGCCATCCGGGTAGCGGGAGAGTCAGATACGCAGTATTTT
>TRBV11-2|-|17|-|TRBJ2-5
CASSLVGGAGVEETQYF
TGTGCCAGCAGCTTAGTTGGGGGGGCAGGGGTGGAAGAGACCCAGTACTTC
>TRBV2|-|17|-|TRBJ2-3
CASSEEATTDRMDTQYF
TGTGCCAGCAGTGAAGAGGCTACAACCGACAGGATGGATACGCAGTATTTT
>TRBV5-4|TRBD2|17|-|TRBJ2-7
CASSPRTSGSGAYEQYF
TGTGCCAGCAGCCCCCGGACTAGCGGGAGTGGAGCCTACGAGCAGTACTTC
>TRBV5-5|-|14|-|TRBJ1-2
CASSLSISSYGYTF
TGTGCCAGCAGCTTGTCTATCTCTTCCTATGGCTACACCTTC
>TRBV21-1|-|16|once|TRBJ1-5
CASILTGQYSNQPQHF
TGTGCCAGCATCCTTACAGGACAGTATAGCAATCAGCCCCAGCATTTT